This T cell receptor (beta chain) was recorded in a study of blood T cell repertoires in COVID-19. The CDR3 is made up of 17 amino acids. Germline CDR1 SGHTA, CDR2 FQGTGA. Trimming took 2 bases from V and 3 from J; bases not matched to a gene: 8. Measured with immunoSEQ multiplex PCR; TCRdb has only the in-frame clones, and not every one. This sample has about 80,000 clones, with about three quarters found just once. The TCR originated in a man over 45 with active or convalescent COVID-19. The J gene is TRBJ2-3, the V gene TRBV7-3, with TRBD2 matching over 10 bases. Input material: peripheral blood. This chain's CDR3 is CASSLGQRGGRTDTQYF. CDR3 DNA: TGTGCCAGCAGCTTAGGGCAGCGGGGGGGCCGAACAGATACGCAGTATTTT.